One and the same sample provided the 23 T cell receptor beta chains below, sequenced in a study of glioma-infiltrating T cells after dendritic cell vaccination. TCRdb's table, derived via immunoSEQ multiplex PCR, lists solely in-frame clones and lacks some. The sample consists of almost 65,000 clones, around 86% of them appearing once. The specimen was blood, collected before dendritic cell vaccination. These receptors were obtained from a human donor with glioblastoma.

This chain connects TRBV18 to TRBJ1-2, with D possibly TRBD1 on 6 matching bases. Trimming pared 1 base from V and 3 bases from J, leaving 12 bases between. The CDR3 spans 15 residues. Germline-derived CDR1 and CDR2 are KGHSH and LQKENI. CDR3 protein: CASSPRSGAYYGYTF. CDR3 sequence (DNA): TGTGCCAGCTCACCACGATCAGGGGCCTACTATGGCTACACCTTC.

The chain joins TRBV28 to TRBJ1-2; D is uncertain. The CDR3 is 11 amino acids. Germline V gene lookup returns CDR1 MDHEN and CDR2 SYDVKM. V lost 6 bases, J lost 0 bases, and 2 bases lay in between. The CDR3 here is CASSSNYGYTF. The CDR3 DNA reads as TGTGCCAGCAGCTCTAACTATGGCTACACCTTC.

This sequence joins TRBV18 and TRBJ1-5; 7 nucleotides match TRBD1. After removal of 4 bases from V and 2 bases from J, the junction contained 2 bases not matched to a gene. Germline values: CDR1 KGHSH, CDR2 LQKENI. There are 14 residues in the CDR3. CDR3 amino acids: CASSLGQGNQPQHF. The DNA of the CDR3 is TGTGCCAGCTCACTAGGACAGGGCAATCAGCCCCAGCATTTT.

The V gene is TRBV28, the J gene TRBJ2-7, with 7 nucleotides matching TRBD1. The CDR3 is 13 residues long. J lost 2 bases, V lost 6 bases, and 4 bases had no gene match. The V gene's germline CDR1 is MDHEN and CDR2 SYDVKM. The CDR3 bases are TGTGCCAGCAGAGGGACAGTCACCTACGAGCAGTACTTC. Protein product: CASRGTVTYEQYF.

The rearrangement joins TRBV5-1 to TRBJ1-5; 8 nucleotides match TRBD1. The CDR3 has 16 residues. Unmatched junction bases numbered 12, after V lost 4 bases and J lost 6 bases. CDR1 and CDR2 (germline): SGHRS, YFSETQ. The CDR3 region is CASSPGPGGLSQPQHF. The CDR3 DNA is TGCGCCAGCAGCCCGGGCCCAGGGGGCCTTTCTCAGCCCCAGCATTTT.

This chain uses TRBV2 with TRBJ2-2, with no clear D. The V end was cut by 3 bases, the J end by 3 bases, with 5 bases between. Germline values: CDR1 SNHLY, CDR2 FYNNEI. The CDR3 runs 13 residues. The CDR3 sequence is CASSERYTGELFF. In nucleotides, the CDR3 is TGTGCCAGCAGTGAGAGGTACACCGGGGAGCTGTTTTTT.

This sequence joins TRBV27 and TRBJ2-3; D unclear. Germline CDR1 MNHEY, CDR2 SMNVEV (reference sequence). The V end was cut by 3 bases, the J end by 0 bases, with 4 bases between. The CDR3 length is 13 residues. As DNA, the CDR3 is TGTGCCAGCAGTTTTCTTAGCACAGATACGCAGTATTTT. Its protein is CASSFLSTDTQYF.

The chain joins TRBV10-2 to TRBJ1-1; D gene unclear. Between the trimmed V and J ends, which lost 2 bases and 1 base, there was a span of 5 bases. CDR3 size: 13 residues. Germline V gene data show CDR1 as WSHSY and CDR2 as SAAADI. The CDR3 loop reads CASSEQENTEAFF. CDR3 nucleotide sequence: TGCGCCAGCAGTGAGCAGGAGAACACTGAAGCTTTCTTT.

This sequence joins TRBV7-6 and TRBJ2-7; 8 nucleotides match TRBD1. The CDR3 has 14 residues. Germline trimming cut 1 base from V and 3 bases from J; bases unmatched to any gene: 2. Germline V gene lookup returns CDR1 SGHVS and CDR2 FNYEAQ. The CDR3 nucleotides are TGTGCCAGCAGCTTAGGGACAGGGAGCTACGAGCAGTACTTC. Its translation: CASSLGTGSYEQYF.

V usage is TRBV2 and J usage is TRBJ2-3; D gene ambiguous. The CDR3 sequence is 11 residues long. Germline V gene sequence: CDR1 SNHLY, CDR2 FYNNEI. V was pared by 9 bases and J by 6 bases, with 10 bases between. Here the CDR3 reads CARSGSDTQYF. The DNA of the CDR3 is TGTGCCAGATCAGGTTCCGATACGCAGTATTTT.

This chain links TRBV2 with TRBJ2-2, with TRBD2 as a possible D gene (5 bases). The CDR3 extends over 15 amino acids. Germline V lookup: CDR1 SNHLY, CDR2 FYNNEI. V lost 7 bases and J lost 1, with 13 bases in between. The CDR3 spells CASMSGERNTGELFF. The CDR3 DNA reads TGTGCCAGCATGTCTGGGGAGCGGAACACCGGGGAGCTGTTTTTT. Drawing the rest from reference TRBV2 and TRBJ2-2, the complete variable domain is EPEVTQTPSHQVTQMGQEVILRCVPISNHLYFYWYRQILGQKVEFLVSFYNNEISEKSEIFDDQFSVERPDGSNFTLKIRSTKLEDSAMYFCASMSGERNTGELFFGEGSRLTVL.

This clone appeared a single time. This sequence joins TRBV7-2 and TRBJ2-7; D is perhaps TRBD2 (5 bases). Germline V gene sequence: CDR1 SGHTA, CDR2 FQGNSA. The CDR3 spans 14 residues. Deletions cut 1 base from V and 2 bases from J, with 9 bases between. The CDR3 protein is CASSLEGVAYEQYF. CDR3 coding DNA: TGTGCCAGCAGCTTAGAGGGAGTGGCCTACGAGCAGTACTTC.

In this sample, this clone turned up a few times. The V gene is TRBV5-6, the J gene TRBJ2-2; TRBD2 matches at 7 bases. Germline-derived CDR1 and CDR2 are SGHDT and YYEEEE. The ends lost 7 bases at V and 0 bases at J; junction bases unmatched: 9. The CDR3 is made up of 16 amino acids. The DNA for the CDR3 is TGTGCCAGCTGTGGGGGGGGACTGGCGAACACCGGGGAGCTGTTTTTT. This sequence encodes CASCGGGLANTGELFF.

This clone was counted between two and nine times. The J gene is TRBJ2-3, the V gene TRBV7-2; no reliable D call. The germline V gene encodes CDR1 SGHTA and CDR2 FQGNSA. CDR3 size: 13 residues. Deletions cut 4 bases from V and 5 bases from J, with 10 bases between. The CDR3 bases are TGTGCCAGCAGCTGGGTAGCCGGAGATACGCAGTATTTT. Translated: CASSWVAGDTQYF.

The V call is TRBV6-5, the J call TRBJ1-6; tentatively, D is TRBD1 (5 bases). The CDR3 totals 16 residues. Looked up from germline, CDR1 is MNHEY and CDR2 is SVGAGI. Trimming stripped 2 bases from V and 9 bases from J, with 17 bases between. The CDR3 loop is CASSYTPQGGLSPLHF. As DNA, the CDR3 is TGTGCCAGCAGTTACACCCCTCAGGGTGGGCTTTCACCCCTCCACTTT.

The chain links TRBV5-6 to TRBJ2-5, with TRBD1 identical over 7 bases. The closer fit of TRBJ2-7 to the DNA end suggests the J call may be wrong. CDR1 is SGHDT, CDR2 YYEEEE, per germline. This CDR3 has 13 residues. CDR3 sequence reads: CASSPTGTYEQYF. DNA of the CDR3: TGTGCCAGCAGCCCGACAGGGACCTACGAGCAGTACTTC.

The chain links TRBV7-9 to TRBJ1-1; weak D call: TRBD1 (5 bases). The V end was cut by 5 bases, the J end by 5 bases, with 18 bases between. CDR1 and CDR2 from the germline V gene are SEHNR and FQNEAQ (reference sequence). This CDR3 is built from 15 residues. CDR3 residues: CASSNRGVGRTEAFF. CDR3 DNA sequence: TGTGCCAGCAGCAACCGGGGGGTCGGAAGGACTGAAGCTTTCTTT.

The chain has TRBV5-1 and TRBJ2-3; D uncertain. The germline V and J ends were trimmed by 4 bases and 1 base, with 7 bases remaining between them. The CDR3 contains 13 residues. Germline V gene data show CDR1 as SGHRS and CDR2 as YFSETQ. The CDR3 nucleotides are TGCGCCAGCAGCCTCGAGGGCACAGATACGCAGTATTTT. As protein: CASSLEGTDTQYF.

The gene calls are TRBV18 and TRBJ1-1; D gene ambiguous. Germline V gene data show CDR1 as KGHSH and CDR2 as LQKENI. The CDR3 spans 10 residues. V was pared by 3 bases and J by 13 bases, with 9 bases between. As DNA, the CDR3 is TGTGCCAGCTCACCGTGGAGTGATTTCTTT. This gives the protein CASSPWSDFF.

The chain employs TRBV29-1 and TRBJ2-1, with D hard to call. CDR3 length: 17 amino acids. Germline V CDR1 and CDR2: SQVTM, ANQGSEA. V shed 7 bases and J shed 2 bases, with 24 bases lying between them. CDR3 nucleotides: TGCAGCGCGTTCTCGGTCCTTGGTCTACTGACCTACAATGAGCAGTTCTTC. This codes for CSAFSVLGLLTYNEQFF.

The chain joins TRBV2 to TRBJ2-3, with no clear D. Trimming stripped 3 bases from V and 7 bases from J, with 14 bases between. This CDR3 is built from 14 residues. Germline CDR1 is SNHLY and CDR2 is FYNNEI. Here the CDR3 reads CASSDGRTPNTQYF. CDR3 in DNA: TGTGCCAGCAGTGATGGGCGTACCCCGAATACGCAGTATTTT.

The chain joins TRBV5-8 to TRBJ2-7, with 12 bases identical to TRBD1. The J segment lost 5 bases and the V segment lost 5 bases, leaving 5 bases of the junction unmatched. The CDR3 sequence is 14 residues long. The V gene's germline CDR1 is SGHTS and CDR2 YDEGEE. The CDR3 DNA follows: TGTGCCAGCAGTAGGGGGACAGGGGGCGACGAGCAGTACTTC. It yields the protein CASSRGTGGDEQYF. Complete variable domain (other parts from reference TRBV5-8 and TRBJ2-7): EAGVTQSPTHLIKTRGQQATLRCSPISGHTSVYWYQQALGLGLQFLLWYDEGEERNRGNFPPRFSGRQFPNYSSELNVNALELEDSALYLCASSRGTGGDEQYFGPGTRLTVT.

The chain uses TRBV15 and TRBJ2-3, with no clear D. In germline, CDR1 is LNHNV, CDR2 YYDKDF (reference sequence). CDR3 size: 15 residues. Trimming pared 0 bases from V and 3 bases from J, leaving 10 bases between. This chain's CDR3 is CATSRDPTGTDTQYF. DNA for the CDR3: TGTGCCACCAGCAGAGATCCGACGGGTACAGATACGCAGTATTTT.